This T cell receptor beta chain was sequenced for a study of blood T cell repertoires in COVID-19. On the study more broadly: T cells, B-cell-depleted T cells, or PBMCs supplied cDNA or gDNA.

The CDR3 has 14 amino acids. Trimming took 0 bases from V and 4 from J, leaving 9 bases between them. Germline assignment: CDR1 KGHSH and CDR2 LQKENI. In the study's own analysis: Nucleated cell number was recorded as an estimate derived from reference gene primer amplification. Sequencing was performed with immunoSEQ multiplex PCR; in TCRdb, only in-frame clones are kept and a portion is missing. Clone size and V and J calls were adopted from that table, with D and trimming inferred from the DNA. The sample holds 97,000 or so clones; 92% are singletons and the top ten take roughly 1.9%. Sequenced material: peripheral blood. This chain links TRBV18 with TRBJ1-2; D uncertain. The origin of this receptor is a woman in her forties or fifties with COVID-19, enrolled during active disease. The CDR3 DNA reads as TGTGCCAGCTCACCACCCCTAACGGGCTATGGCTACACCTTC. It specifies CASSPPLTGYGYTF.